This T cell receptor beta chain is drawn from a study of cytotoxic CD8 clonotypes in ibrutinib-treated CLL (dated by TCRdb to the early 2020s). General notes on the study: In this cohort, some 16 patients were treatment-naive and under 13 were relapsed/refractory, while under 18 had unmutated IGHV. Responses were partial in roughly 25 patients and complete in 2; after median 68 months follow-up, roughly 14 stayed in remission and around 12 progressed. The response samples were drawn at a median of approximately 12 months into treatment, with a range of about 6 to 40 months. Samples averaged approximately 250,000 productive templates and around 91,000 productive rearrangements. Longitudinal samples were available for about 30% of the roughly 86 trial participants. Cryopreserved peripheral blood mononuclear cells were obtained prior to treatment, at the time of response, and at either disease progression or sustained remission. Every sample from remission and from progressive disease was obtained while the patients were still on ibrutinib.

CDR1 and CDR2, per the germline V gene, are SGHTA and FQGTGA. V is cut back by 3 bases and J by 4 bases, with 2 bases in the junction unmatched. Inclusive of the bounding cysteine and phenylalanine, the CDR3 is 15 residues long. CDR3 DNA is the only sequence kept; it has 45 bases, read in frame from the first base. On a MiSeq, deep resolution sequencing aimed for a depth between 1 in 1 million and 1 in 200,000 T cells, with each clonotype covered approximately 9.8x on average. The immunoSEQ hsTCRB Kit was used to generate TCR beta libraries. As for the original processing: Data were analyzed with ImmunoSEQ Data Assistant and ImmunoSEQ Analyzer, with V, D and J genes assigned per IMGT definitions. Clonality was computed as one minus normalized Shannon entropy of productive rearrangement frequencies, ranging from 0 to 1. Only overrepresented clonotypes making up at least 0.05% of each patient's repertoire were included in the public clonotype analysis. Some 13 age-matched healthy donor repertoires from immuneACCESS served as clonality controls. TCRdb's version of the immuneACCESS table is confined to in-frame rearrangements and falls short of the full clone set. An unresolved V gene accounts for under half of the shortfall where checked; the remainder is of unknown origin. V and J calls plus clone size are reproduced from that table; the DNA served to infer D and trimming. For this sample there are 150,000 to 200,000 clones; around three quarters appear just once. Together, the top ten hold under 15% of the sample.

Only a few counts were recorded for this clone. Its antigen target is currently unknown. No clone much larger than this one lies a single base away; base qualities are absent. Broader findings and caveats from the paper: Clonality rose at ibrutinib response, remained stable during sustained remission, and dropped back toward baseline at progression. Sampling times were not matched between sustained-remission and progressing patients, and lymph node repertoires were not studied. Baseline clonality exceeded that of age-matched healthy donors and correlated strongly with circulating CD8+ T-cell counts. Public clonotypes were rare and either contracted or stayed stable during treatment, and the rise in clonality at ibrutinib response reflected the expansion of private clonotypes.

Sample time point, as interpreted from the label and publication: approximately 25 months on ibrutinib. For TCR beta library preparation, 1.5 to 2 micrograms of genomic DNA were extracted from the cryopreserved PBMCs. Longitudinal blood samples from CLL patients on ibrutinib monotherapy were analyzed using high-throughput TCR beta sequencing. The patients took part in an open-label, single-center phase 2 trial of ibrutinib monotherapy. The sequence was obtained from a human donor with chronic lymphocytic leukemia. This specimen consisted of PBMCs, obtained after 24 months of ibrutinib treatment. The chain employs TRBV7-3 and TRBJ2-2, with 10 bases matching TRBD2. The nucleotide sequence is TGTGCCAGCAGCTTCCTAGCGGGAGTCACCGGGGAGCTGTTTTTT. This sequence encodes CASSFLAGVTGELFF. The reference TRBV7-3 and TRBJ2-2 proteins fill in what lies around the CDR3, so the full variable domain reads GAGVSQTPSNKVTEKGKYVELRCDPISGHTALYWYRQSLGQGPEFLIYFQGTGAADDSGLPNDRFFAVRPEGSVSTLKIQRTERGDSAVYLCASSFLAGVTGELFFGEGSRLTVL.